This T cell receptor (beta chain) was documented in a study of blood T cell repertoires in COVID-19. Sequencing used immunoSEQ multiplex PCR; TCRdb keeps in-frame clones, though not all of them. This sample has a few hundred thousand clones, with about 83% found just once. Germline assignment: CDR1 SNHLY and CDR2 FYNNEI. The length of the CDR3 is 15 residues. The V end was cut by 8 bases, the J end by 6 bases, with 22 bases between. The chain has TRBV2 and TRBJ1-1, with D unresolved. Source material: PBMCs or T cells enriched from blood (not recorded which). The receptor comes from a woman aged 40 to 50 who had recovered from COVID-19. The CDR3 here is CASSPRPRGGSEAFF. The CDR3 coding sequence is TGTGCCAGCTCACCCCGACCGCGAGGAGGGTCTGAAGCTTTCTTT.